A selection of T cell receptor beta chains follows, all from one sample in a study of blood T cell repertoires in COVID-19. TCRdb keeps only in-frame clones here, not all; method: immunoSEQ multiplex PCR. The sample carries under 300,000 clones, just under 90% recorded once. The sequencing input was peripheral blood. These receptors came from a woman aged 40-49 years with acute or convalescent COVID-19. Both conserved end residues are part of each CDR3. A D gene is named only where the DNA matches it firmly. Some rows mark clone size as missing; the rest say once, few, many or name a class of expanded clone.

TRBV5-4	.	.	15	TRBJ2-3	TGTGCCAGCAATTTGGGGGGGGCGGGCACAGATACGCAGTATTTT	CASNLGGAGTDTQYF
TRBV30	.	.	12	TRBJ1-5	TGTGCCTGGAGTGTTTTGGACACGACCCAGCATTTT	CAWSVLDTTQHF
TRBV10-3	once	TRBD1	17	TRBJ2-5	TGTGCCATCAGTGAGCTTCCGGGACAGGGGGCGCGGGAGACCCAGTACTTC	CAISELPGQGARETQYF
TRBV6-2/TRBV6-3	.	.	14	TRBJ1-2	TGTGCCAGCAGTTACTCTAGGGGTAACTATGGCTACACCTTC	CASSYSRGNYGYTF
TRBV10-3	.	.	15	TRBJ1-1	TGTGCCATCAGTGACTCGGGGGGCCAGAACACTGAAGCTTTCTTT	CAISDSGGQNTEAFF
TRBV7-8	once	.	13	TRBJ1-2	TGTGCCAGCAGCTCGCAGGCGGGTAAAGGGTACACCTTC	CASSSQAGKGYTF
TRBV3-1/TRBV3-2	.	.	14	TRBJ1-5	TGTGCCAGCAGCCAAGATCTTAACAATCAGCCCCAGCATTTT	CASSQDLNNQPQHF
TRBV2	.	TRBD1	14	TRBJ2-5	TGTGCCAGCAGACTGCGACAGGGCGGGCAGACCCAGTACTTC	CASRLRQGGQTQYF
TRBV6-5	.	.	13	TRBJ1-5	TGTGCCAGCAGTCCCCCAGGAGGTCAGCCCCAGCATTTT	CASSPPGGQPQHF
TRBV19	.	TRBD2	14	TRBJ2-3	TGTGCCAGTAGCGCAGCGGGGTTCGGGGATACGCAGTATTTT	CASSAAGFGDTQYF
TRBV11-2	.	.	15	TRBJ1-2	TGTGCCAGCAGCTCACGCTCCGGGTCCTTATATGGCTACACCTTC	CASSSRSGSLYGYTF
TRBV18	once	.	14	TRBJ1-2	TGTGCCAGCTCACTACAGGGTCCTAACTATGGCTACACCTTC	CASSLQGPNYGYTF
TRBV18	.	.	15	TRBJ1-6	TGTGCCAGCTCGGGGGGGACATTAGGTAATTCACCCCTCCACTTT	CASSGGTLGNSPLHF
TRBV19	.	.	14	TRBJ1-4	TGTGCCAGTAGTATAGGTGGCGGCAATGAAAAACTGTTTTTT	CASSIGGGNEKLFF
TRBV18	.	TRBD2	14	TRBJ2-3	TGTGCCAGCTCAGCGGGACTAGGCACAGATACGCAGTATTTT	CASSAGLGTDTQYF
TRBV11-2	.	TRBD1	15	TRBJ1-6	TGTGCCGGCAGCTTAGATGACAGGGGGAATTCACCCCTCCACTTT	CAGSLDDRGNSPLHF
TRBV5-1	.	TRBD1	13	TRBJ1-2	TGCGCCAGCAGCTCAGGGGGAGAGTATGGCTACACCTTC	CASSSGGEYGYTF
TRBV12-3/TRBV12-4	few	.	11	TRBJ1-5	TGTGCCAGCAGTTTCGGTCAGCCCCAGCATTTT	CASSFGQPQHF
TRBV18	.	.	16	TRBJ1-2	TGTGCCAGCTCACCACCCCGCACAGGTCTTTCGTATGGCTACACCTTC	CASSPPRTGLSYGYTF
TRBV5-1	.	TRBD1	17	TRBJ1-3	TGCGCCAGCAGCCCGGATGGAGAGGGGGCCCCAGGAAACACCATATATTTT	CASSPDGEGAPGNTIYF
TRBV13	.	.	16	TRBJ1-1	TGTGCCAGCAGCTTAGGCCTGCGGGGGCTTAACACTGAAGCTTTCTTT	CASSLGLRGLNTEAFF
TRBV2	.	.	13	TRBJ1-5	TGTGCCAGCTACAGGGATGGCAATCAGCCCCAGCATTTT	CASYRDGNQPQHF